The clone carrying this T cell receptor beta chain showed up just a few times. No antigen is known for it. The record originates from a study of cytomegalovirus exposure and HLA in healthy donors. Regarding the study as a whole: In a later analysis, a missense DCLRE1C variant was linked to TCR beta V- and J-gene trimming. Later analysis placed DRB1 highest and HLA-C lowest in TCR association rates, which differed by HLA locus. Researchers reported that a few CMV-associated chains were confirmed in vitro as CMV antigen-specific.

CDR3 size: 16 residues. V lost 2 bases to trimming and J lost 1 base, with 12 bases between them. Germline-derived CDR1 and CDR2 are MNHEY and SMNVEV (reference sequence). PCR employed 60 Vbeta and 13 Jbeta primers. Method: immunoSEQ multiplex PCR; TCRdb's copy keeps in-frame clones and lacks some. The repertoire holds about 160,000 clones, with around three quarters as singletons. The source of this sequence is a man aged 40-50 years in good health and CMV-seronegative. This chain links TRBV27 with TRBJ1-3; possibly TRBD1 for D (5 bases). Sequencing was performed on PBMCs. CDR3 loop: CASSLTGTRSGNTIYF. As DNA, the CDR3 is TGTGCCAGCAGTTTAACGGGGACTAGGTCTGGAAACACCATATATTTT.